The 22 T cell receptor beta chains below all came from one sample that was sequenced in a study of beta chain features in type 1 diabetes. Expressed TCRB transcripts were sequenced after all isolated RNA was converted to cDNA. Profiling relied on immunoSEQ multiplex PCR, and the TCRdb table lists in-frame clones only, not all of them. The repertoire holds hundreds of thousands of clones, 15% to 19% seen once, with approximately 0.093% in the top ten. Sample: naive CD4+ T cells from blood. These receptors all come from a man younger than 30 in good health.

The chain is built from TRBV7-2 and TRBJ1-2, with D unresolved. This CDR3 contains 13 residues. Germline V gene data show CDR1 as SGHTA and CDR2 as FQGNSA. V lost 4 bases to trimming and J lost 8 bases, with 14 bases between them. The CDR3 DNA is TGTGCCAGCAGCTCCCGTCCTTCGGCCGGCTACACCTTC. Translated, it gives CASSSRPSAGYTF.

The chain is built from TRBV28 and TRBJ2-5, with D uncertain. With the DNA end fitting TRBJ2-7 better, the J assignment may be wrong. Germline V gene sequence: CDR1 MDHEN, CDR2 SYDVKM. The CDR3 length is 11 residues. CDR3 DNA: TGTGCCAGCAGTACTCAGTACGAGCAGTACTTC. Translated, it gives CASSTQYEQYF.

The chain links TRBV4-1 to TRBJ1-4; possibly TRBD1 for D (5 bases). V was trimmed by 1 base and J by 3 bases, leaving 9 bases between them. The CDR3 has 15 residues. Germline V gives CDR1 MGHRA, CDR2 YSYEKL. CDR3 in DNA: TGCGCCAGCAGCCAAGTGGGGACGTCTAATGAAAAACTGTTTTTT. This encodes CASSQVGTSNEKLFF.

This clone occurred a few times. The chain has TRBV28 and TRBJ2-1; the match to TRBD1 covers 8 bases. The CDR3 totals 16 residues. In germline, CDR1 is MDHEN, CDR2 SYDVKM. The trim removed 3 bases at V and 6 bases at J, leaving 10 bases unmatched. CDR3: CASSFHGQGPSNEQFF. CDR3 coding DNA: TGTGCCAGCAGTTTCCACGGACAGGGCCCCTCCAATGAGCAGTTCTTC.

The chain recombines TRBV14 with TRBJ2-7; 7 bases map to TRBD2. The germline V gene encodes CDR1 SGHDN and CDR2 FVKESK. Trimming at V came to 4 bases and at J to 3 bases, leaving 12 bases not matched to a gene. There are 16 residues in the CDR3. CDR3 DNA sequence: TGTGCCAGCAGCCCGTTTACTAGCGCACGGCACTACGAGCAGTACTTC. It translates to CASSPFTSARHYEQYF.

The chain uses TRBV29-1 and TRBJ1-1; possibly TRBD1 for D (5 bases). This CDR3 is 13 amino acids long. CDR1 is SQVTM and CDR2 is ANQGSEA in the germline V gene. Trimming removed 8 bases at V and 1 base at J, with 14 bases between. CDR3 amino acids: CSSSPRGNTEAFF. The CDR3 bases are TGCAGCTCCTCCCCGAGGGGGAACACTGAAGCTTTCTTT.

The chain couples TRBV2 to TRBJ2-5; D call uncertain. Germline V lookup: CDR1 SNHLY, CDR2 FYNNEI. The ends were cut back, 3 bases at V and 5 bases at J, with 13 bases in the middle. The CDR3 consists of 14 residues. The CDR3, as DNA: TGTGCCAGCAGTGAGTCCGGGCTCGGGGAGACCCAGTACTTC. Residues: CASSESGLGETQYF. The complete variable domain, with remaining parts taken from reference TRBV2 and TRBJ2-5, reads EPEVTQTPSHQVTQMGQEVILRCVPISNHLYFYWYRQILGQKVEFLVSFYNNEISEKSEIFDDQFSVERPDGSNFTLKIRSTKLEDSAMYFCASSESGLGETQYFGPGTRLLVL.

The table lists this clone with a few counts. This chain's CDR3 is CASTGGVGHQETQYF. The CDR3 region has the DNA TGTGCCAGCACCGGGGGCGTGGGGCACCAAGAGACCCAGTACTTC. The chain links TRBV9 to TRBJ2-5; D is possibly TRBD1 or TRBD2 (6 bases each). Trimming cost V 6 bases and J 0 bases, with 15 bases left between them. This CDR3 comprises 15 residues. Germline V gene sequence: CDR1 SGDLS, CDR2 YYNGEE.

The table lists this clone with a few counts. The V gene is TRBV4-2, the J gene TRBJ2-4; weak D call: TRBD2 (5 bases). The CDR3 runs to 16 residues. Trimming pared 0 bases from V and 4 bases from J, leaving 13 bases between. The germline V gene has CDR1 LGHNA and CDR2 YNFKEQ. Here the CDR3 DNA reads TGTGCCAGCAGCCAAGACCCCCTAGCCACGAAAAACATTCAGTACTTC. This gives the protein CASSQDPLATKNIQYF.

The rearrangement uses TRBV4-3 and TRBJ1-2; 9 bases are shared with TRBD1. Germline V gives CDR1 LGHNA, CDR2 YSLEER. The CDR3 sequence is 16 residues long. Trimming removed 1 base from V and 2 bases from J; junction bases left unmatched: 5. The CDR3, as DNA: TGCGCCAGCAGCCAAGTCCCGGGACAGGGAAACTATGGCTACACCTTC. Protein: CASSQVPGQGNYGYTF.

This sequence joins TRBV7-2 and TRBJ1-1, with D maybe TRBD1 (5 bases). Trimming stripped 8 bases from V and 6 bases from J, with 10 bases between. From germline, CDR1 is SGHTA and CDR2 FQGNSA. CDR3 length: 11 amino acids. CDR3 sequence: CASRLGPEAFF. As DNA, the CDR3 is TGTGCCAGCCGTCTGGGGCCTGAAGCTTTCTTT. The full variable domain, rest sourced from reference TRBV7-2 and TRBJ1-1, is GAGVSQSPSNKVTEKGKDVELRCDPISGHTALYWYRQSLGQGLEFLIYFQGNSAPDKSGLPSDRFSAERTGGSVSTLTIQRTQQEDSAVYLCASRLGPEAFFGQGTRLTVV.

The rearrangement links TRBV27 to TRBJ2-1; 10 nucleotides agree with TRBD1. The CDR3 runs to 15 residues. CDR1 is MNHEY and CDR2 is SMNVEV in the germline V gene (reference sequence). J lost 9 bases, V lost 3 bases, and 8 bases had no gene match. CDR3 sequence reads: CASSLRDRGLGEQFF. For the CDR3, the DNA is TGTGCCAGCAGTTTGCGGGACAGGGGCCTTGGTGAGCAGTTCTTC.

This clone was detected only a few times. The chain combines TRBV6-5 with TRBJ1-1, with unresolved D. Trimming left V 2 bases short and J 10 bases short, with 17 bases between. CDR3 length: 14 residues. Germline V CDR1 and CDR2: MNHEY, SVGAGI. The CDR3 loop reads CASSYHRNPGGAFF. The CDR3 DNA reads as TGTGCCAGCAGTTACCACCGAAATCCCGGCGGAGCTTTCTTT.

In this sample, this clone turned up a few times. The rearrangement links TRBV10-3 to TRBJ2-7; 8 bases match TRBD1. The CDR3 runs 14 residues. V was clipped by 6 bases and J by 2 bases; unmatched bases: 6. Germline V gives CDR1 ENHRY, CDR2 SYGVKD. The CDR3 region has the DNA TGTGCCATCAGAGGACAGGGAAACCCCTACGAGCAGTACTTC. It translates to CAIRGQGNPYEQYF.

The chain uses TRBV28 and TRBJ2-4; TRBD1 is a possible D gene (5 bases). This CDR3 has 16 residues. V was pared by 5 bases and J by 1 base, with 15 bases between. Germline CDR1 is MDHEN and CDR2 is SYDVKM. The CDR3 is CASSLADNLAKNIQYF. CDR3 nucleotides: TGTGCCAGCAGTCTGGCGGACAACCTCGCCAAAAACATTCAGTACTTC.

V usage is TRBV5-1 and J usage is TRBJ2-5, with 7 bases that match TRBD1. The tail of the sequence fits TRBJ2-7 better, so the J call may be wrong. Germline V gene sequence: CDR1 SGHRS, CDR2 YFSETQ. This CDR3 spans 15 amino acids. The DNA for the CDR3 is TGCGCCAGCAGCTTGATGACAGGGATTGGCTACGAGCAGTACTTC. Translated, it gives CASSLMTGIGYEQYF.

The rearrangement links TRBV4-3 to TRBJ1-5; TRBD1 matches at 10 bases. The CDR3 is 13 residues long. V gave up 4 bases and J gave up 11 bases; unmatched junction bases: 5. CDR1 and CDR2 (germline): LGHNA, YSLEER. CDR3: CASSPGQGLSQHF. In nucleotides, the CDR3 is TGCGCCAGCAGCCCGGGACAGGGGTTGTCCCAGCATTTT.

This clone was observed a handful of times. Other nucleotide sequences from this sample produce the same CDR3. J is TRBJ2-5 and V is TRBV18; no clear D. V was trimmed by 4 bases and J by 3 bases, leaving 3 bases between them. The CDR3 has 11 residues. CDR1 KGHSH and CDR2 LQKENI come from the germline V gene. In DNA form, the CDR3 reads TGTGCCAGCTCACTCAAAGAGACCCAGTACTTC. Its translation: CASSLKETQYF.

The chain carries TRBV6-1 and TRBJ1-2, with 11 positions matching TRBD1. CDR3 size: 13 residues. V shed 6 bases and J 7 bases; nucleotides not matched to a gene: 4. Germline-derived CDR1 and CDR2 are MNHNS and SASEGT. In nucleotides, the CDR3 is TGTGCCAGCAGGGACAGGGGGCTTGTTGGCTACACCTTC. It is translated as CASRDRGLVGYTF.

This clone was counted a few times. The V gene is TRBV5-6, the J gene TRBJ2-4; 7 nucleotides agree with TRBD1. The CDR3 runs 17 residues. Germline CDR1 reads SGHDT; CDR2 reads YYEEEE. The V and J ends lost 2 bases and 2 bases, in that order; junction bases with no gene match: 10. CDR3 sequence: CASSLTAPTGPKNIQYF. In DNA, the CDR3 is TGTGCCAGCAGCTTAACAGCACCGACAGGGCCCAAAAACATTCAGTACTTC.

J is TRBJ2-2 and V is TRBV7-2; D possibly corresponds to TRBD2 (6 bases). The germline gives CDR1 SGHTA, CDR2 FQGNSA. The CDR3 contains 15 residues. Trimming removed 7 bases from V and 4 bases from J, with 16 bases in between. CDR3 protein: CASNPWQGGTGELFF. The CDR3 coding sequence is TGTGCCAGCAACCCCTGGCAGGGAGGCACCGGGGAGCTGTTTTTT. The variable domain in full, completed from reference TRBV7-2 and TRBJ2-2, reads GAGVSQSPSNKVTEKGKDVELRCDPISGHTALYWYRQSLGQGLEFLIYFQGNSAPDKSGLPSDRFSAERTGGSVSTLTIQRTQQEDSAVYLCASNPWQGGTGELFFGEGSRLTVL.

The CDR3 DNA sequence: TGCGCCAGCACGCGAGCCTACGAGCAGTACTTC. This codes for CASTRAYEQYF. The chain carries TRBV5-1 and TRBJ2-7; D is unclear. Germline assignment: CDR1 SGHRS and CDR2 YFSETQ. V lost 6 bases and J lost 2, with 6 bases in between. The length of the CDR3 is 11 residues.